Shown below are 17 T cell receptor beta chains from a single sample sequenced in a study of shared clonotypes between healthy human individuals (dated by TCRdb to the early 2020s). CD8 naive samples consisted of CD45RO-negative cells that were positively selected for CCR7, yielding a CD45RA+CCR7+ population without TemRA cells. The library relied on the immunoSEQ multiplex PCR assay. Imported from immuneACCESS, the table was reduced by TCRdb to in-frame sequences with V and J called. These copies leave out some clones; in studies compared against another copy, an unresolved V gene accounts for under half, and the cause of the remainder is not known. This sample holds about 550,000 clones; 95% to 96% were observed only once. Jointly, the top ten make up around 0.11% of the sample. The sample taken for sequencing was naive CD8+ T cells sorted from blood. The cell subset or site label of this sample denotes: CD45RA+CCR7+. The receptor set was obtained from a woman between 25 and 40 years old in good health.

The chain uses TRBV7-9 and TRBJ2-7; D unclear. V gave up 5 bases and J gave up 5 bases, with 22 bases separating them. CDR3 length equals 16 residues. Germline CDR1 is SEHNR and CDR2 is FQNEAQ (reference sequence). Written as DNA, the CDR3 is TGTGCCAGCAGCCCCGGTTTGTCGACCGAGGAGAACGAGCAGTACTTC. Translating gives CASSPGLSTEENEQYF.

The rearrangement links TRBV7-2 to TRBJ2-1; TRBD2 is a possible D gene (5 bases). The CDR3 is 17 residues long. Trimming removed 5 bases from V and 6 bases from J, with 23 bases in between. CDR1 is SGHTA, CDR2 FQGNSA, per germline. CDR3 sequence (DNA): TGTGCCAGCAGCGCCGGACTGATAAGTCAGGTGCCCAATGAGCAGTTCTTC. Its protein product is CASSAGLISQVPNEQFF. The full variable domain, with the rest looked up from reference TRBV7-2 and TRBJ2-1, is GAGVSQSPSNKVTEKGKDVELRCDPISGHTALYWYRQSLGQGLEFLIYFQGNSAPDKSGLPSDRFSAERTGGSVSTLTIQRTQQEDSAVYLCASSAGLISQVPNEQFFGPGTRLTVL.

The CDR3 DNA reads as TGCGCCAGCAGCTTGGATTCGGGAGAGTATCGGGAGCTGTTTTTT. Encoded protein: CASSLDSGEYRELFF. The chain combines TRBV5-1 with TRBJ2-2; the D gene is possibly TRBD2 (6 bases). The ends were cut back, 0 bases at V and 9 bases at J, with 15 bases in the middle. This CDR3 is built from 15 residues. From germline, CDR1 is SGHRS and CDR2 YFSETQ. Full variable domain (missing parts from reference TRBV5-1 and TRBJ2-2): KAGVTQTPRYLIKTRGQQVTLSCSPISGHRSVSWYQQTPGQGLQFLFEYFSETQRNKGNFPGRFSGRQFSNSRSEMNVSTLELGDSALYLCASSLDSGEYRELFFGEGSRLTVL.

CDR3 nucleotides: TGTGCCAGCAGCTTGCGGACGGGGTATGGCTACACCTTC. Residues: CASSLRTGYGYTF. The J gene is TRBJ1-2, the V gene TRBV5-6; no clear D gene. In germline, CDR1 is SGHDT, CDR2 YYEEEE. This CDR3 is built from 13 residues. Trimming took 1 base from V and 5 from J, leaving 9 bases between them. Drawing the rest from reference TRBV5-6 and TRBJ1-2, the complete variable domain is DAGVTQSPTHLIKTRGQQVTLRCSPKSGHDTVSWYQQALGQGPQFIFQYYEEEERQRGNFPDRFSGHQFPNYSSELNVNALLLGDSALYLCASSLRTGYGYTFGSGTRLTVV.

This chain joins TRBV7-2 and TRBJ2-7, with D perhaps being TRBD1 or TRBD2 (5 bases each). Germline V gene sequence: CDR1 SGHTA, CDR2 FQGNSA. The V and J ends lost 7 bases and 4 bases respectively, with 17 bases between them. This CDR3 has 14 residues. This CDR3 reads CASNKDGTGYEQYF. The DNA for the CDR3 is TGTGCCAGCAACAAGGACGGGACGGGATACGAGCAGTACTTC. Using reference TRBV7-2 and TRBJ2-7 for the parts outside the CDR3, the full variable domain is GAGVSQSPSNKVTEKGKDVELRCDPISGHTALYWYRQSLGQGLEFLIYFQGNSAPDKSGLPSDRFSAERTGGSVSTLTIQRTQQEDSAVYLCASNKDGTGYEQYFGPGTRLTVT.

This chain joins TRBV6-5 and TRBJ2-1; 8 positions agree with TRBD2. The V segment lost 6 bases and the J segment 7 bases; nucleotides outside the gene matches: 11. This CDR3 contains 15 residues. CDR1 and CDR2 from the germline V gene are MNHEY and SVGAGI. In nucleotides, the CDR3 is TGTGCCAGCAGCCTAGCGGGCGGCTGGGGTAATGAGCAGTTCTTC. Amino acid sequence: CASSLAGGWGNEQFF.

About this clone: This sample also contains other DNA sequences that code for the same CDR3. The chain couples TRBV7-9 to TRBJ2-2; the D is unclear. This CDR3 region has 12 residues. V dropped 5 bases and J dropped 5 bases, with 6 bases sitting between them. From germline, CDR1 is SEHNR and CDR2 FQNEAQ (reference sequence). In DNA form, the CDR3 reads TGTGCCAGCAGCCCCCCGACCGGGGAGCTGTTTTTT. Encoded protein: CASSPPTGELFF.

The CDR3 is CASSPTTGDWDQPQHF. CDR3 nucleotides: TGTGCCAGTAGTCCAACGACAGGGGATTGGGATCAGCCCCAGCATTTT. The chain has TRBV19 and TRBJ1-5, with 8 bases aligning to TRBD1. Per the germline V gene, CDR1 is LNHDA and CDR2 is SQIVND (reference sequence). V was pared by 5 bases and J by 5 bases, with 11 bases of the junction left unmatched. CDR3 length equals 16 residues.

This clone showed up just a few times. The chain joins TRBV2 to TRBJ2-7; possibly TRBD1 or TRBD2 for D (5 bases each). CDR1 is SNHLY and CDR2 is FYNNEI in the germline V gene. Trimming cost V 6 bases and J 3 bases, with 18 bases left between them. CDR3 length: 15 amino acids. The CDR3 DNA sequence: TGTGCCAGCAGCCCGGGGCCAATAGGCGTCTACGAGCAGTACTTC. Translating gives CASSPGPIGVYEQYF.

This clone was counted a single time. V is TRBV2 and J is TRBJ2-1; 9 bases are shared with TRBD2. Germline CDR1 and CDR2: SNHLY and FYNNEI. This CDR3 spans 18 amino acids. Trimming cost V 0 bases and J 6 bases; bases outside gene matches: 12. The chain's CDR3 is CASSEAHAGGIALNEQFF. CDR3 sequence (DNA): TGTGCCAGCAGTGAAGCGCATGCGGGAGGGATCGCCCTCAATGAGCAGTTCTTC.

The chain carries TRBV5-1 and TRBJ1-1; TRBD1 might be the D (5 bases). The CDR3 covers 17 residues. Looked up from germline, CDR1 is SGHRS and CDR2 is YFSETQ. V was cut by 0 bases and J by 0 bases, with 15 bases left in between. The CDR3 spells CASSLGAGSALNTEAFF. The CDR3 DNA reads TGCGCCAGCAGCTTGGGGGCAGGGAGCGCTTTGAACACTGAAGCTTTCTTT.

To note about this clone: Other nucleotide sequences from this sample produce the same CDR3. The J gene is TRBJ2-7, the V gene TRBV7-9; weak D call: TRBD1 (5 bases). The CDR3 totals 13 residues. The V gene's germline CDR1 is SEHNR and CDR2 FQNEAQ (reference sequence). V was cut by 5 bases and J by 5 bases, with 13 bases left in between. For the CDR3, the DNA is TGTGCCAGCAGCCCCGGGCAGGGCCACGAGCAGTACTTC. As protein: CASSPGQGHEQYF.

V usage is TRBV6-6 and J usage is TRBJ2-7; 10 bases map to TRBD1. There are 13 residues in the CDR3. The V gene's germline CDR1 is MNHNY and CDR2 SVGAGI (reference sequence). Trimming cost V 6 bases and J 5 bases; bases outside gene matches: 4. This CDR3 reads CASRGQGLNEQYF. In nucleotides, the CDR3 is TGTGCCAGCAGGGGACAGGGGCTGAACGAGCAGTACTTC.

The CDR3 sequence: CASSVPQRDTGELFF. The CDR3, as DNA: TGTGCCAGCAGTGTACCCCAGAGGGACACCGGGGAGCTGTTTTTT. The chain has TRBV6-1 and TRBJ2-2, with a weak D call TRBD2 (5 bases). The V gene lost 4 bases and the J gene lost 3 bases, with 12 bases spanning the gap. Germline-derived CDR1 and CDR2 are MNHNS and SASEGT. The CDR3 loop spans 15 amino acids.

This clone has a single count. This specimen includes other DNA sequences encoding the same CDR3. The chain's CDR3 is CASSLGSNTEAFF. The CDR3 DNA sequence: TGTGCCAGCAGTTTAGGGTCCAACACTGAAGCTTTCTTT. The chain links TRBV27 to TRBJ1-1; no definite D call. Trimming took off 2 bases at V and 2 bases at J, with 6 bases between the two ends. In germline, CDR1 is MNHEY, CDR2 SMNVEV (reference sequence). CDR3 length: 13 residues.

V usage is TRBV9 and J usage is TRBJ2-1, with 7 bases fitting TRBD2. In germline, CDR1 is SGDLS, CDR2 YYNGEE. With V trimmed by 0 bases and J by 6 bases, 3 bases remained unmatched. The CDR3 contains 14 residues. For the CDR3, the DNA is TGTGCCAGCAGCGTAGAACGGGAGGTCAATGAGCAGTTCTTC. Translation: CASSVEREVNEQFF.

V is TRBV2 and J is TRBJ2-1; 7 bases match TRBD1. Per germline, CDR1 SNHLY and CDR2 FYNNEI. The V gene end was trimmed by 10 bases and the J gene end by 7 bases; junction bases not matched to a gene: 7. This CDR3 region has 12 residues. The CDR3 region has the DNA TGTGCCAACGACAGGGTCCCGAATGAGCAGTTCTTC. Protein sequence: CANDRVPNEQFF.